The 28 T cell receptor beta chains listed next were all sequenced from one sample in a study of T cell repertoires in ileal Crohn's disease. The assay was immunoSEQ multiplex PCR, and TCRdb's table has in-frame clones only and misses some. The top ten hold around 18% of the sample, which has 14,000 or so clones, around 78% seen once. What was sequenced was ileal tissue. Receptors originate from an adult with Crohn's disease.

CDR3 in amino acids: CASSFRLARYNEQFF. The DNA of the CDR3 is TGCGCCAGCAGCTTCCGACTAGCTCGCTACAATGAGCAGTTCTTC. The rearrangement uses TRBV4-1 and TRBJ2-1; 7 bases align to TRBD2. With V trimmed by 5 bases and J by 3 bases, 7 bases remained unmatched. From germline, CDR1 is MGHRA and CDR2 YSYEKL. The CDR3 contains 15 residues.

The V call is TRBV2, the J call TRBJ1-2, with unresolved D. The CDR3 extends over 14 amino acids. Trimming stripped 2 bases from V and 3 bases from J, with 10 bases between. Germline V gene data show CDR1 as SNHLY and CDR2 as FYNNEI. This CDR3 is CASSETGSDYGYTF. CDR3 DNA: TGTGCCAGCAGTGAAACCGGGAGCGACTATGGCTACACCTTC.

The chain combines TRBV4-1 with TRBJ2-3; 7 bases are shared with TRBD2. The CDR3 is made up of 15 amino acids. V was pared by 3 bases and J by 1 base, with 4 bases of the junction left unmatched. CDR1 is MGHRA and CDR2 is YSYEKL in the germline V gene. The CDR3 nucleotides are TGCGCCAGCAGCCAGGGGGGGATAGGCACAGATACGCAGTATTTT. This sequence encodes CASSQGGIGTDTQYF.

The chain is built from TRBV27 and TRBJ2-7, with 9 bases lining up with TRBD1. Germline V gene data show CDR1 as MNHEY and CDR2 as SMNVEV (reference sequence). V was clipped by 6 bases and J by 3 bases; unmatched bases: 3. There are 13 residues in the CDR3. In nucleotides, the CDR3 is TGTGCCAGCAGAAGGACAGGGGTCTACGAGCAGTACTTC. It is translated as CASRRTGVYEQYF.

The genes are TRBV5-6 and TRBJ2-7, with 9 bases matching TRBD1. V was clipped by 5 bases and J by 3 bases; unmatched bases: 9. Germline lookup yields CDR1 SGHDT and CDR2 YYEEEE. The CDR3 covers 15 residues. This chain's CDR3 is CASSDRGTLFYEQYF. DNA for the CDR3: TGTGCCAGCAGTGACAGGGGGACCCTGTTCTACGAGCAGTACTTC. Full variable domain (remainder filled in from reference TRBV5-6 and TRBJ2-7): DAGVTQSPTHLIKTRGQQVTLRCSPKSGHDTVSWYQQALGQGPQFIFQYYEEEERQRGNFPDRFSGHQFPNYSSELNVNALLLGDSALYLCASSDRGTLFYEQYFGPGTRLTVT.

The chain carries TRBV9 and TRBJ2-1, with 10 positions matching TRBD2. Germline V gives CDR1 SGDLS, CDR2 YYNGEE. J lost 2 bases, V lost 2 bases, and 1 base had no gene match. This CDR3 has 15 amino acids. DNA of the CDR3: TGTGCCAGCAGCGTTAGCGGGGGGACCTACAATGAGCAGTTCTTC. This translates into CASSVSGGTYNEQFF. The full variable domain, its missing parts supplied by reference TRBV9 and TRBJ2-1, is DSGVTQTPKHLITATGQRVTLRCSPRSGDLSVYWYQQSLDQGLQFLIQYYNGEERAKGNILERFSAQQFPDLHSELNLSSLELGDSALYFCASSVSGGTYNEQFFGPGTRLTVL.

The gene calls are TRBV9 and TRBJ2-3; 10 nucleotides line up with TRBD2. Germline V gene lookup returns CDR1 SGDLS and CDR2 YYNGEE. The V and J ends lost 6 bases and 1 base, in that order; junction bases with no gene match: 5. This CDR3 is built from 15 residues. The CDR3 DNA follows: TGTGCCAGCAACACCGGGACTAGCGGCACAGATACGCAGTATTTT. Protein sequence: CASNTGTSGTDTQYF. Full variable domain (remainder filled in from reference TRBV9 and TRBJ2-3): DSGVTQTPKHLITATGQRVTLRCSPRSGDLSVYWYQQSLDQGLQFLIQYYNGEERAKGNILERFSAQQFPDLHSELNLSSLELGDSALYFCASNTGTSGTDTQYFGPGTRLTVL.

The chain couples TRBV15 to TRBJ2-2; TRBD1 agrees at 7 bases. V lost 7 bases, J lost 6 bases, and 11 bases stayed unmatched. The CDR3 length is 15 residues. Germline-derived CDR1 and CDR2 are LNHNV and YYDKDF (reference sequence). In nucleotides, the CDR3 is TGTGCCACCAAGCAGAGCCCCCAGGGGGCCGGGGAGCTGTTTTTT. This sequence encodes CATKQSPQGAGELFF.

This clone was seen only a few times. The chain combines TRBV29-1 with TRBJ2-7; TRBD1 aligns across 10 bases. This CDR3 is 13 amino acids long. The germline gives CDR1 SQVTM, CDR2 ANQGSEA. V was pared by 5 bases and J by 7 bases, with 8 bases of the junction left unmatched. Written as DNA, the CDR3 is TGCAGCGTTAGAGACAGGGGGCGAAGGGAGCAGTACTTC. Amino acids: CSVRDRGRREQYF.

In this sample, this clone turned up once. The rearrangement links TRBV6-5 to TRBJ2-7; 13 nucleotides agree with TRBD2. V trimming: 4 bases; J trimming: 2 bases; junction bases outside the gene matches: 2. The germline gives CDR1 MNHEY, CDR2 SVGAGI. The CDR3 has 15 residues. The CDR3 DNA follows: TGTGCCAGCAGTTGGACTAGCGGGAGTGCCTACGAGCAGTACTTC. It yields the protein CASSWTSGSAYEQYF.

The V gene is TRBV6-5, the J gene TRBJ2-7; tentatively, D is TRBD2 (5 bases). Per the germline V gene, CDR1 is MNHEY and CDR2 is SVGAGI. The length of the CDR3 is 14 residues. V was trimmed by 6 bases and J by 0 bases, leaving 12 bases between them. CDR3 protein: CASRRTPTSYEQYF. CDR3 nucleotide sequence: TGTGCCAGCAGACGGACTCCTACCTCCTACGAGCAGTACTTC.

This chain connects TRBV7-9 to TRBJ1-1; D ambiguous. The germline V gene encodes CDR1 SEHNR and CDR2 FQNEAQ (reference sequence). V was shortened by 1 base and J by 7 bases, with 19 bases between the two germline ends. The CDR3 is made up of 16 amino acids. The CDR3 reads CASSLGGGSGKNEAFF. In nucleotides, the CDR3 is TGTGCCAGCAGCTTAGGAGGTGGGAGCGGGAAAAATGAAGCTTTCTTT.

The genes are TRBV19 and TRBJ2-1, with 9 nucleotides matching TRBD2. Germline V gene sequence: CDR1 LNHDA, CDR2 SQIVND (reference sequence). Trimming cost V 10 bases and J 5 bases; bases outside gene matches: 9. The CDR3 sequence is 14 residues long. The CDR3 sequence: CATGTSRINNEQFF. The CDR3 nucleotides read TGTGCCACCGGGACTAGCCGAATTAACAATGAGCAGTTCTTC.

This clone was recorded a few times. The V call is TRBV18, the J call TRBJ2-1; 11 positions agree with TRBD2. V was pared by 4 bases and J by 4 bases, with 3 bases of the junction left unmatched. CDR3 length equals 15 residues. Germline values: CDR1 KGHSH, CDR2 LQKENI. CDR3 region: CASSLRLAGYNEQFF. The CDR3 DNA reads TGTGCCAGCTCACTCAGACTAGCGGGGTACAATGAGCAGTTCTTC.

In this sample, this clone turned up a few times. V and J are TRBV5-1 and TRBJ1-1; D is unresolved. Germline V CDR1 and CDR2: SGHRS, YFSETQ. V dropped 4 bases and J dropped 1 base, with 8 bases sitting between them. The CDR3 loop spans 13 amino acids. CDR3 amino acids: CASSSERNTEAFF. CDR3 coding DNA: TGCGCCAGCAGCAGCGAGAGGAACACTGAAGCTTTCTTT. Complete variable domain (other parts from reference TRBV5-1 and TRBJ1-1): KAGVTQTPRYLIKTRGQQVTLSCSPISGHRSVSWYQQTPGQGLQFLFEYFSETQRNKGNFPGRFSGRQFSNSRSEMNVSTLELGDSALYLCASSSERNTEAFFGQGTRLTVV.

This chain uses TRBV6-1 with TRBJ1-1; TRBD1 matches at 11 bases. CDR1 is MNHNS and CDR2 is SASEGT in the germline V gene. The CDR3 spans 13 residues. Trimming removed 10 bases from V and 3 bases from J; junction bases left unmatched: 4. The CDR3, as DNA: TGTGCCATCGGACAGGGGGCATACACTGAAGCTTTCTTT. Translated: CAIGQGAYTEAFF.

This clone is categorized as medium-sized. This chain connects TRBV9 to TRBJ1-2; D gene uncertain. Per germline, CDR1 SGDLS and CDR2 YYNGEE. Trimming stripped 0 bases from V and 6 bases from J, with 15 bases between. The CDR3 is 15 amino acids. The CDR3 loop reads CASSVDPAGVDGYTF. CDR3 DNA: TGTGCCAGCAGCGTAGACCCAGCCGGGGTTGATGGCTACACCTTC.

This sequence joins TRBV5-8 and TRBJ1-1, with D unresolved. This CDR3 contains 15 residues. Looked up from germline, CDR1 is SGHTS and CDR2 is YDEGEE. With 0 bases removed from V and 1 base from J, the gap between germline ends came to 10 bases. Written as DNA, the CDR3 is TGTGCCAGCAGCTTGGGTCTGAACAGGAACACTGAAGCTTTCTTT. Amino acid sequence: CASSLGLNRNTEAFF.

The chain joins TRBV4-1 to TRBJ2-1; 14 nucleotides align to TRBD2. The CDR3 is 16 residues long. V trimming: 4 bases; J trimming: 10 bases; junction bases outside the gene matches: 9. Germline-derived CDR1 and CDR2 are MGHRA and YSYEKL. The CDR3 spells CASSLARGLAGEEQFF. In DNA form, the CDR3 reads TGCGCCAGCAGCCTAGCCCGGGGACTAGCGGGAGAGGAGCAGTTCTTC.

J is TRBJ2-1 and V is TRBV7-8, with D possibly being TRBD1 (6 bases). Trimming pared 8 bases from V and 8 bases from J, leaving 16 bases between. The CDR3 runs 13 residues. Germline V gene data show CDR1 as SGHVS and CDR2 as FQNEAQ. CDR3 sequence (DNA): TGTGCCAGCTCAGGGCTAGCAGGGGATGAGCAGTTCTTC. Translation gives CASSGLAGDEQFF.

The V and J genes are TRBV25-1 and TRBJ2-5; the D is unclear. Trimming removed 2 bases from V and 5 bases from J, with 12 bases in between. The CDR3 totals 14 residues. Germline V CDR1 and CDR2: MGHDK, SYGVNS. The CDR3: CASSEVRVGETQYF. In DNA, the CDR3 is TGTGCCAGCAGTGAAGTACGGGTCGGGGAGACCCAGTACTTC.

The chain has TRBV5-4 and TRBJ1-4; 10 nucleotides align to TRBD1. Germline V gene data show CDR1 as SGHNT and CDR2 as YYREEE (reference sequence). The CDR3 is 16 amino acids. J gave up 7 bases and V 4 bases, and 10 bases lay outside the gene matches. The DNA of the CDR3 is TGTGCCAGCAGCACCCGACAGGGGGCCTACGGTGAAAAACTGTTTTTT. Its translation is CASSTRQGAYGEKLFF.

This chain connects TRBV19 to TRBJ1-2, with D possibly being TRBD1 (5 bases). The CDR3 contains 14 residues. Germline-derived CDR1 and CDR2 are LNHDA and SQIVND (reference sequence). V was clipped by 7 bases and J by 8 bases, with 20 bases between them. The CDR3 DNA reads TGTGCCAGTACCCCACAGCGGGGGGAGTTCGGCTACACCTTC. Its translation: CASTPQRGEFGYTF. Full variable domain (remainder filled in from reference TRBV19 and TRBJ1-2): DGGITQSPKYLFRKEGQNVTLSCEQNLNHDAMYWYRQDPGQGLRLIYYSQIVNDFQKGDIAEGYSVSREKKESFPLTVTSAQKNPTAFYLCASTPQRGEFGYTFGSGTRLTVV.

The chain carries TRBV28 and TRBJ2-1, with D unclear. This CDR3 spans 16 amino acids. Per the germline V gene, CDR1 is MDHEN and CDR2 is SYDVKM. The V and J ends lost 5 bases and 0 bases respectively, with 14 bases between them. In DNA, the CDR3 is TGTGCCAGCAGTCTTCTGGCGTGGAGCTCCTACAATGAGCAGTTCTTC. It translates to CASSLLAWSSYNEQFF. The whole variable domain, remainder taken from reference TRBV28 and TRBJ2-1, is DVKVTQSSRYLVKRTGEKVFLECVQDMDHENMFWYRQDPGLGLRLIYFSYDVKMKEKGDIPEGYSVSREKKERFSLILESASTNQTSMYLCASSLLAWSSYNEQFFGPGTRLTVL.

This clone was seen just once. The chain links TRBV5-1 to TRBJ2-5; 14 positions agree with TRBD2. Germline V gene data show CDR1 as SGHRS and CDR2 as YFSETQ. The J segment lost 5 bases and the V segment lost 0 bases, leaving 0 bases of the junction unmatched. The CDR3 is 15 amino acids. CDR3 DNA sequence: TGCGCCAGCAGCTTGGGGACTAGCGGGAGGGAGACCCAGTACTTC. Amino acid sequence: CASSLGTSGRETQYF.

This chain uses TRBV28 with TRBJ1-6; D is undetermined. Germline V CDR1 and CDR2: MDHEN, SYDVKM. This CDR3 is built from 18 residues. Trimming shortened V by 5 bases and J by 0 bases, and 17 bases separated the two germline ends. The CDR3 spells CASSTYGVGSSYNSPLHF. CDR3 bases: TGTGCCAGCAGTACTTACGGGGTTGGAAGCTCCTATAATTCACCCCTCCACTTT.

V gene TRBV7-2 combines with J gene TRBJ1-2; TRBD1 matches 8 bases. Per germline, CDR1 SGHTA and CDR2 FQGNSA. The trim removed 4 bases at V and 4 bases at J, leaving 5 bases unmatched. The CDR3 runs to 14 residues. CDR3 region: CASSSAGGGYGYTF. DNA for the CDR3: TGTGCCAGCAGCTCGGCAGGGGGCGGCTATGGCTACACCTTC.

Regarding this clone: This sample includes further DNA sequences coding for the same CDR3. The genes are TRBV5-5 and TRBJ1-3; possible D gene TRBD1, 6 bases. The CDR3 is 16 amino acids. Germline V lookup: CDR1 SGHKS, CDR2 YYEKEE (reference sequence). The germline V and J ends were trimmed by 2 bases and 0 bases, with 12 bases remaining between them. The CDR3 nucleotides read TGTGCCAGCAGCTTACCGGGACAAGTCTCTGGAAACACCATATATTTT. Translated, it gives CASSLPGQVSGNTIYF. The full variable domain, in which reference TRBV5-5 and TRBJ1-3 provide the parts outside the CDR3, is DAGVTQSPTHLIKTRGQQVTLRCSPISGHKSVSWYQQVLGQGPQFIFQYYEKEERGRGNFPDRFSARQFPNYSSELNVNALLLGDSALYLCASSLPGQVSGNTIYFGEGSWLTVV.